This TCR beta chain was sequenced in a study of yellow fever vaccine responses in identical twins. Trimming stripped 5 bases from V and 1 base from J, with 9 bases between. The germline gives CDR1 SGHVS, CDR2 FNYEAQ. The CDR3 is made up of 14 amino acids. Of note for this clonotype: The target antigen is unknown.

In TCRdb, the RT-PCR reads were re-called with MiXCR into one record per CDR3 protein. This sample has some 11,000 distinct CDR3 sequences, with more than 65% found just once. Findings and limits, study-wide: Reported findings indicate that twins' vaccine T cell responses seemed partially convergent, partially personalized.

The specimen was T cells from blood (PBMCs), unsorted or a sorted subset (not recorded which), collected before or after yellow fever vaccination (not recorded which). The V and J genes are TRBV7-6 and TRBJ2-1; perhaps TRBD2 as D (6 bases). The receptor was isolated from a woman aged 18-29 years who received the yellow fever vaccine. The CDR3 DNA reads TGTGCCAGCAGCCCGGGGGTATCCTACAATGAGCAGTTCTTC. As protein: CASSPGVSYNEQFF.